These T cell receptor beta chains were read from a single sample in a study of blood T cell repertoires in COVID-19. Generated by immunoSEQ multiplex PCR, the TCRdb table keeps only in-frame clones and is missing some. The sample shows a few hundred thousand clones, nearly 90% of them seen only once. Sequencing was done on a sample of PBMCs or T cells enriched from blood (not recorded which). These receptors were obtained from a woman under 30 with acute COVID-19. The CDR3 runs from the conserved cysteine through the conserved F or W. The D gene is left open where the match is weak. Size is omitted from some rows. Given values are once, few, many or a class for expanded clones.

clone_size: once; j_call: TRBJ2-3; d_call: .; cdr3_length: 14; v_call: TRBV9; cdr3_aa: CASSVVPRADTQYF; cdr3_nt: TGTGCCAGCAGCGTAGTTCCCCGAGCAGATACGCAGTATTTT
clone_size: .; j_call: TRBJ1-3; d_call: .; cdr3_length: 14; v_call: TRBV10-1; cdr3_aa: CASSGDRSGNTIYF; cdr3_nt: TGCGCCAGCAGTGGCGACAGGTCTGGAAACACCATATATTTT
clone_size: .; j_call: TRBJ1-5; d_call: .; cdr3_length: 18; v_call: TRBV6-4; cdr3_aa: CASSDRQGPPPGNQPQHF; cdr3_nt: TGTGCCAGCAGTGACCGGCAGGGGCCCCCACCGGGGAATCAGCCCCAGCATTTT
clone_size: .; j_call: TRBJ2-1; d_call: .; cdr3_length: 13; v_call: TRBV11-2; cdr3_aa: CASSLGVHNEQFF; cdr3_nt: TGTGCCAGCAGCTTAGGAGTACACAATGAGCAGTTCTTC
clone_size: .; j_call: TRBJ1-1; d_call: .; cdr3_length: 12; v_call: TRBV5-5; cdr3_aa: CASSIVNTEAFF; cdr3_nt: TGTGCCAGCAGCATAGTAAACACTGAAGCTTTCTTT
clone_size: .; j_call: TRBJ1-1; d_call: .; cdr3_length: 13; v_call: TRBV30; cdr3_aa: CAWRAGSHTEAFF; cdr3_nt: TGTGCCTGGAGGGCGGGCAGTCACACTGAAGCTTTCTTT
clone_size: .; j_call: TRBJ1-2; d_call: TRBD1; cdr3_length: 16; v_call: TRBV5-1; cdr3_aa: CASSSDGTGKLHGYTF; cdr3_nt: TGCGCCAGCAGCTCCGACGGGACAGGGAAACTCCATGGCTACACCTTC
clone_size: .; j_call: TRBJ1-5; d_call: .; cdr3_length: 15; v_call: TRBV28; cdr3_aa: CASSFDTDSNQPQHF; cdr3_nt: TGTGCCAGCAGTTTTGATACAGATAGCAATCAGCCCCAGCATTTT
clone_size: .; j_call: TRBJ1-1; d_call: .; cdr3_length: 16; v_call: TRBV28; cdr3_aa: CASSLPFRGSYTEAFF; cdr3_nt: TGTGCCAGCAGTCTTCCGTTTCGGGGGAGCTACACTGAAGCTTTCTTT
clone_size: .; j_call: TRBJ2-1; d_call: TRBD2; cdr3_length: 21; v_call: TRBV6-4; cdr3_aa: CASRDPNLTSGRRGKGIEQFF; cdr3_nt: TGTGCCAGCAGGGACCCGAACCTCACTAGCGGGAGAAGGGGTAAGGGGATTGAGCAGTTCTTC
clone_size: .; j_call: TRBJ2-1; d_call: TRBD2; cdr3_length: 15; v_call: TRBV11-1; cdr3_aa: CASRQGREGLNEQFF; cdr3_nt: TGTGCCAGCAGGCAAGGGAGGGAGGGCCTCAATGAGCAGTTCTTC
clone_size: once; j_call: TRBJ1-5; d_call: .; cdr3_length: 14; v_call: TRBV6-5; cdr3_aa: CASRPPGGNQPQHF; cdr3_nt: TGTGCCAGCAGGCCCCCAGGGGGCAATCAGCCCCAGCATTTT
clone_size: .; j_call: TRBJ1-2; d_call: .; cdr3_length: 16; v_call: TRBV19; cdr3_aa: CASSPLAAVSSYGYTF; cdr3_nt: TGTGCCAGTAGTCCCCTCGCGGCTGTTTCCTCCTATGGCTACACCTTC
clone_size: .; j_call: TRBJ1-5; d_call: TRBD1; cdr3_length: 14; v_call: TRBV7-2; cdr3_aa: CASSPGDRNQPQHF; cdr3_nt: TGTGCCAGCAGCCCCGGGGACAGGAATCAGCCCCAGCATTTT
clone_size: .; j_call: TRBJ2-1; d_call: .; cdr3_length: 15; v_call: TRBV7-6; cdr3_aa: CASSLASVAYNEQFF; cdr3_nt: TGTGCCAGCAGCTTAGCAAGCGTAGCTTACAATGAGCAGTTCTTC
clone_size: .; j_call: TRBJ2-1; d_call: .; cdr3_length: 13; v_call: TRBV7-9; cdr3_aa: CASAPGGTDEQFF; cdr3_nt: TGTGCCAGCGCACCCGGGGGTACGGATGAGCAGTTCTTC
clone_size: once; j_call: TRBJ2-7; d_call: TRBD1; cdr3_length: 14; v_call: TRBV3-1/TRBV3-2; cdr3_aa: CASSPPVSTGEQYF; cdr3_nt: TGTGCCAGCAGCCCTCCCGTTTCGACAGGGGAGCAGTACTTC
clone_size: .; j_call: TRBJ2-2; d_call: .; cdr3_length: 16; v_call: TRBV3-1/TRBV3-2; cdr3_aa: CASSQEENPNTGELFF; cdr3_nt: TGTGCCAGCAGCCAAGAGGAGAACCCGAACACCGGGGAGCTGTTTTTT
clone_size: few; j_call: TRBJ1-1; d_call: .; cdr3_length: 17; v_call: TRBV7-9; cdr3_aa: CASSVSTMYMVNTEAFF; cdr3_nt: TGTGCCAGCAGCGTGTCAACTATGTATATGGTAAACACTGAAGCTTTCTTT
clone_size: .; j_call: TRBJ2-6; d_call: TRBD1; cdr3_length: 19; v_call: TRBV5-1; cdr3_aa: CASSFFRGTGSSGANVLTF; cdr3_nt: TGCGCCAGCAGCTTCTTTCGCGGGACAGGGTCTTCTGGGGCCAACGTCCTGACTTTC
clone_size: once; j_call: TRBJ1-1; d_call: TRBD1; cdr3_length: 15; v_call: TRBV5-1; cdr3_aa: CASSLAQGAITEAFF; cdr3_nt: TGCGCCAGCAGCTTGGCCCAGGGGGCGATTACTGAAGCTTTCTTT
clone_size: .; j_call: TRBJ2-2; d_call: TRBD2; cdr3_length: 16; v_call: TRBV7-3; cdr3_aa: CASSPRTSGKGGELFF; cdr3_nt: TGTGCCAGCAGCCCCAGGACTAGCGGGAAGGGCGGGGAGCTGTTTTTT
clone_size: .; j_call: TRBJ2-1; d_call: TRBD2; cdr3_length: 16; v_call: TRBV28; cdr3_aa: CASIPSGLGSYNEQFF; cdr3_nt: TGTGCCAGCATACCTAGCGGACTTGGCTCCTACAATGAGCAGTTCTTC
clone_size: .; j_call: TRBJ2-7; d_call: .; cdr3_length: 15; v_call: TRBV23-1; cdr3_aa: CASSPKDSHFYEQYF; cdr3_nt: TGCGCCAGCAGTCCTAAAGACAGTCACTTCTACGAGCAGTACTTC
clone_size: .; j_call: TRBJ1-2; d_call: .; cdr3_length: 13; v_call: TRBV28; cdr3_aa: CASSLAENYGYTF; cdr3_nt: TGTGCCAGCAGTTTAGCGGAGAACTATGGCTACACCTTC
clone_size: .; j_call: TRBJ2-7; d_call: TRBD2; cdr3_length: 12; v_call: TRBV29-1; cdr3_aa: CSVPAGGPEQYF; cdr3_nt: TGCAGCGTTCCCGCGGGGGGGCCCGAGCAGTACTTC
clone_size: .; j_call: TRBJ2-2; d_call: TRBD1; cdr3_length: 17; v_call: TRBV29-1; cdr3_aa: CSVKWGTEIRNTGELFF; cdr3_nt: TGCAGCGTAAAATGGGGGACAGAGATTAGAAACACCGGGGAGCTGTTTTTT
clone_size: .; j_call: TRBJ2-3; d_call: TRBD2; cdr3_length: 15; v_call: TRBV7-9; cdr3_aa: CASSTAKAGRNTQYF; cdr3_nt: TGTGCCAGCAGCACGGCCAAAGCGGGAAGAAATACGCAGTATTTT
clone_size: .; j_call: TRBJ2-6; d_call: TRBD1; cdr3_length: 19; v_call: TRBV11-2; cdr3_aa: CASSFLGGQVSSGANVLTF; cdr3_nt: TGTGCCAGCAGCTTCCTAGGGGGCCAGGTCAGCTCTGGGGCCAACGTCCTGACTTTC
clone_size: .; j_call: TRBJ2-3; d_call: .; cdr3_length: 16; v_call: TRBV5-1; cdr3_aa: CASSLGWAPTTDTQYF; cdr3_nt: TGCGCCAGCAGCTTGGGGTGGGCCCCTACCACAGATACGCAGTATTTT
clone_size: .; j_call: TRBJ2-5; d_call: TRBD2; cdr3_length: 16; v_call: TRBV5-1; cdr3_aa: CASSAYQREYVETQYF; cdr3_nt: TGCGCCAGCAGCGCATATCAGCGGGAGTACGTAGAGACCCAGTACTTC
clone_size: .; j_call: TRBJ1-1; d_call: .; cdr3_length: 15; v_call: TRBV28; cdr3_aa: CASTPGGSPYTEAFF; cdr3_nt: TGTGCCAGCACCCCGGGAGGCAGTCCTTACACTGAAGCTTTCTTT
clone_size: .; j_call: TRBJ1-5; d_call: .; cdr3_length: 15; v_call: TRBV19; cdr3_aa: CASSPRDTPNQPQHF; cdr3_nt: TGTGCCAGTAGTCCCCGGGACACCCCCAATCAGCCCCAGCATTTT
clone_size: .; j_call: TRBJ2-6; d_call: .; cdr3_length: 15; v_call: TRBV6-5; cdr3_aa: CATRGRIGGANVLTF; cdr3_nt: TGTGCCACCAGGGGCCGGATAGGTGGGGCCAACGTCCTGACTTTC
clone_size: .; j_call: TRBJ1-1; d_call: .; cdr3_length: 14; v_call: TRBV5-1; cdr3_aa: CASSGPETYTEAFF; cdr3_nt: TGCGCCAGCAGCGGCCCAGAGACATACACTGAAGCTTTCTTT
clone_size: .; j_call: TRBJ2-3; d_call: TRBD2; cdr3_length: 16; v_call: TRBV28; cdr3_aa: CASSPLGREAGDTQYF; cdr3_nt: TGTGCCAGCAGTCCCTTAGGGCGGGAGGCAGGGGATACGCAGTATTTT
clone_size: .; j_call: TRBJ2-7; d_call: .; cdr3_length: 15; v_call: TRBV2; cdr3_aa: CASNPVVSGTYEQYF; cdr3_nt: TGTGCCAGCAACCCTGTTGTTAGCGGAACCTACGAGCAGTACTTC
clone_size: .; j_call: TRBJ2-7; d_call: TRBD1; cdr3_length: 15; v_call: TRBV4-1; cdr3_aa: CASSHMTGAPYEQYF; cdr3_nt: TGCGCCAGCAGTCATATGACAGGGGCTCCCTACGAGCAGTACTTC
clone_size: .; j_call: TRBJ2-3; d_call: .; cdr3_length: 13; v_call: TRBV13; cdr3_aa: CASSPGGRDTQYF; cdr3_nt: TGTGCCAGCAGCCCCGGAGGTCGAGATACGCAGTATTTT
clone_size: .; j_call: TRBJ2-5; d_call: TRBD2; cdr3_length: 18; v_call: TRBV7-8; cdr3_aa: CASSSRRLAGVVQETQYF; cdr3_nt: TGTGCCAGCAGCTCGAGACGTCTAGCGGGAGTGGTCCAAGAGACCCAGTACTTC
clone_size: once; j_call: TRBJ1-4; d_call: .; cdr3_length: 14; v_call: TRBV6-5; cdr3_aa: CASSRQATNEKLFF; cdr3_nt: TGTGCCAGCAGTCGACAGGCAACTAATGAAAAACTGTTTTTT